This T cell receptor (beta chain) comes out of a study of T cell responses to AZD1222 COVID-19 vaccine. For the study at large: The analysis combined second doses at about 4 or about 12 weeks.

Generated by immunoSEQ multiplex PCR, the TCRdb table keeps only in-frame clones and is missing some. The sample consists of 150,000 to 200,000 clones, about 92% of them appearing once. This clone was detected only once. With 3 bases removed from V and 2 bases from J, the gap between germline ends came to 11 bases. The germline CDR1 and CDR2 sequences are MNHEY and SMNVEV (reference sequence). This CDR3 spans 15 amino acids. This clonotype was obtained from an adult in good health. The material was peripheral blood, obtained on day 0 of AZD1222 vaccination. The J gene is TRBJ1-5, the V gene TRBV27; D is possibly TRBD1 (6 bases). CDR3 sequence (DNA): TGTGCCAGCAGTTTGCAGGGGATAGGCAATCAGCCCCAGCATTTT. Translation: CASSLQGIGNQPQHF.